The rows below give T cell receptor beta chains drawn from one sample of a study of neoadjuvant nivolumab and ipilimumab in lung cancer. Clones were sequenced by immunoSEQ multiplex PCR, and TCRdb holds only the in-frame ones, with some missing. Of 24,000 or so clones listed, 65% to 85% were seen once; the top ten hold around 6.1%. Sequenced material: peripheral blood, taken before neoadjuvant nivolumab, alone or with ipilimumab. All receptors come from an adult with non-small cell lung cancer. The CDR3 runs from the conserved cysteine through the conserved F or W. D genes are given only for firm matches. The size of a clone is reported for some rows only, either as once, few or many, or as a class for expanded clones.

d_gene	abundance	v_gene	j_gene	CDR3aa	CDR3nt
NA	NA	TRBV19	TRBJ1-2	CASSIDWDIYGYTF	TGTGCCAGTAGTATAGATTGGGACATATATGGCTACACCTTC
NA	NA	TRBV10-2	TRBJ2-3	CASTNRDIGADTQYF	TGCGCCAGCACGAACCGGGACATAGGGGCAGATACGCAGTATTTT
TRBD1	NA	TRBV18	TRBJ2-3	CASSQMPGQSTDTQYF	TGTGCCAGCTCACAAATGCCGGGACAGAGCACAGATACGCAGTATTTT
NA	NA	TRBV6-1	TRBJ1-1	CAGRRELNTEAFF	TGTGCCGGAAGACGGGAGCTGAACACTGAAGCTTTCTTT
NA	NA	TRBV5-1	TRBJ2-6	CASSLTEPSGANVLTF	TGCGCCAGCAGCTTGACGGAACCCTCTGGGGCCAACGTCCTGACTTTC
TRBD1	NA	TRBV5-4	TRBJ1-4	CASSLTTAGGNEKLFF	TGTGCCAGCAGCTTGACAACAGCAGGGGGGAATGAAAAACTGTTTTTT
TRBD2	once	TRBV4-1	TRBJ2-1	CASSQWVGGEHEQFF	TGCGCCAGCAGCCAGTGGGTCGGGGGGGAGCATGAGCAGTTCTTC
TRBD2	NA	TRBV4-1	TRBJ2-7	CASSQWGGDQTKQYF	TGCGCCAGCAGCCAATGGGGGGGGGACCAGACAAAGCAGTACTTC
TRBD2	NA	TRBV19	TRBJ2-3	CASSIVASGVTDTQYF	TGTGCCAGTAGTATAGTAGCTAGCGGGGTAACAGATACGCAGTATTTT
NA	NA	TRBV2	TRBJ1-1	CASSGFGGGNTEAFF	TGTGCCAGCAGTGGGTTTGGGGGAGGCAACACTGAAGCTTTCTTT
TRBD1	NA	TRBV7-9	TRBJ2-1	CASSLAGTGGWEQFF	TGTGCCAGCAGCTTAGCCGGGACAGGGGGATGGGAGCAGTTCTTC
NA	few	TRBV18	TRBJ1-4	CASSPLGTRDEKLFF	TGTGCCAGCTCACCACTTGGGACACGAGATGAAAAACTGTTTTTT
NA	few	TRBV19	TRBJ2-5	CASSIARYETQYF	TGTGCCAGTAGTATAGCTCGGTACGAGACCCAGTACTTC
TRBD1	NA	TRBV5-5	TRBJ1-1	CASSLLTGPNTEAFF	TGTGCCAGCAGCTTACTGACAGGGCCCAACACTGAAGCTTTCTTT
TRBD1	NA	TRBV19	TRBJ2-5	CASSISSWVAGGQYF	TGTGCCAGTAGTATTTCCTCGTGGGTGGCAGGGGGCCAGTACTTC
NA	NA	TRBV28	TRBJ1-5	CASSLRGGSNQPQHF	TGTGCCAGCAGTCTGCGAGGGGGAAGCAATCAGCCCCAGCATTTT
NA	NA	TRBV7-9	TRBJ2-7	CASSSNYEQYF	TGTGCCAGCAGCTCAAACTACGAGCAGTACTTC
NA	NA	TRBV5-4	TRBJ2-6	CASSRGTPGANVLTF	TGTGCCAGCAGCCGAGGGACTCCTGGGGCCAACGTCCTGACTTTC